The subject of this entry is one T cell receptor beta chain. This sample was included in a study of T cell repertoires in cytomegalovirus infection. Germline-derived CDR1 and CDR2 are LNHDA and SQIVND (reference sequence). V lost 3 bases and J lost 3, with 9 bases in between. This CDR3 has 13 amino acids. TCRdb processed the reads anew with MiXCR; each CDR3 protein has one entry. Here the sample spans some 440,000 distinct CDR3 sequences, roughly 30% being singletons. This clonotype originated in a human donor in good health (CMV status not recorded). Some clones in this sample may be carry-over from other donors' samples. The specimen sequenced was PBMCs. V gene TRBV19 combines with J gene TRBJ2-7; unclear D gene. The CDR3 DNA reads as TGTGCCAGTAGTATTGGCAGGAACTACGAGCAGTACTTC. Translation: CASSIGRNYEQYF. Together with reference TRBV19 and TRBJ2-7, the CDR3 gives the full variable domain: DGGITQSPKYLFRKEGQNVTLSCEQNLNHDAMYWYRQDPGQGLRLIYYSQIVNDFQKGDIAEGYSVSREKKESFPLTVTSAQKNPTAFYLCASSIGRNYEQYFGPGTRLTVT.